A single sample is the source of the 16 T cell receptor beta chains below, sequenced in a study of cytomegalovirus exposure and HLA in healthy donors. PCR was performed using 60 Vbeta and 13 Jbeta primers. Method: immunoSEQ multiplex PCR; TCRdb's copy keeps in-frame clones and lacks some. The sample lists more than 85,000 clones; under 75% were seen once. The sample was PBMCs. These receptors originate from a female donor in good health and CMV-seronegative.

J is TRBJ1-2 and V is TRBV2; D may be TRBD1 (5 bases). The CDR3 is made up of 13 amino acids. Germline V gene lookup returns CDR1 SNHLY and CDR2 FYNNEI. V shed 6 bases and J shed 4 bases, with 12 bases lying between them. CDR3 DNA sequence: TGTGCCAGCAGCCTAACAGGAAGCTATGGCTACACCTTC. It codes for CASSLTGSYGYTF.

Judged by abundance, this clone is medium-sized. The V gene is TRBV4-1, the J gene TRBJ2-7, with D possibly TRBD2 on 6 matching bases. With 5 bases removed from V and 3 bases from J, the gap between germline ends came to 11 bases. The V gene's germline CDR1 is MGHRA and CDR2 YSYEKL. CDR3 length: 13 amino acids. CDR3 residues: CASSSQGGYEQYF. The CDR3 DNA follows: TGCGCCAGCAGCTCCCAGGGAGGCTACGAGCAGTACTTC.

This chain connects TRBV28 to TRBJ2-1, with 12 bases fitting TRBD1. Germline assignment: CDR1 MDHEN and CDR2 SYDVKM. This CDR3 is 16 amino acids long. The V segment lost 6 bases and the J segment 8 bases; nucleotides outside the gene matches: 11. CDR3 sequence reads: CASSFTGTGGLYEQFF. The CDR3 DNA follows: TGTGCCAGCAGCTTCACCGGGACAGGGGGCTTATATGAGCAGTTCTTC.

The chain joins TRBV6-5 to TRBJ2-7; TRBD2 might be the D (5 bases). The V end was cut by 0 bases, the J end by 3 bases, with 15 bases between. CDR1 MNHEY and CDR2 SVGAGI come from the germline V gene. CDR3 length: 16 residues. The CDR3 loop reads CASSYSIGRTSYEQYF. DNA for the CDR3: TGTGCCAGCAGTTACTCGATCGGAAGAACTAGCTACGAGCAGTACTTC.

The rearrangement uses TRBV13 and TRBJ2-7, with TRBD1 identical over 8 bases. The V and J ends lost 8 bases and 7 bases, in that order; junction bases with no gene match: 7. The CDR3 runs 12 residues. Germline loops: CDR1 PRHDT, CDR2 FYEKMQ (reference sequence). The CDR3 here is CASCQDREEQYF. The CDR3 DNA follows: TGTGCCAGCTGCCAGGACAGGGAGGAGCAGTACTTC.

J is TRBJ1-3 and V is TRBV29-1; 10 nucleotides line up with TRBD1. This CDR3 has 18 amino acids. Trimming removed 4 bases from V and 0 bases from J; junction bases left unmatched: 12. Per germline, CDR1 SQVTM and CDR2 ANQGSEA. The CDR3: CSVGDRGGKRDSGNTIYF. The DNA for the CDR3 is TGCAGCGTTGGGGACAGGGGAGGAAAGAGGGACTCTGGAAACACCATATATTTT.

The V and J genes are TRBV5-8 and TRBJ1-5; no clear D gene. Germline values: CDR1 SGHTS, CDR2 YDEGEE. The CDR3 contains 13 residues. Trimming removed 0 bases from V and 3 bases from J, with 4 bases in between. The CDR3 nucleotides read TGTGCCAGCAGCTTGGGAGACAATCAGCCCCAGCATTTT. Amino acids: CASSLGDNQPQHF.

The chain couples TRBV18 to TRBJ2-3, with 14 bases that match TRBD2. Unmatched junction bases numbered 3, after V lost 3 bases and J lost 4 bases. Per the germline V gene, CDR1 is KGHSH and CDR2 is LQKENI. The CDR3 extends over 16 amino acids. CDR3 DNA: TGTGCCAGCTCACCGAGACTAGCGGGAGGGGCAGATACGCAGTATTTT. This gives the protein CASSPRLAGGADTQYF.

The chain links TRBV27 to TRBJ2-1, with D possibly TRBD2 on 7 matching bases. The germline gives CDR1 MNHEY, CDR2 SMNVEV (reference sequence). V lost 7 bases and J 0 bases, leaving 19 bases between the germline ends. The CDR3 loop spans 17 amino acids. The CDR3 reads CASNKGGRGSSYNEQFF. CDR3 coding DNA: TGTGCCAGCAATAAAGGGGGGAGGGGGAGCTCCTACAATGAGCAGTTCTTC.

The chain carries TRBV9 and TRBJ2-3, with a weak D call TRBD1 (6 bases). The ends were cut back, 3 bases at V and 1 base at J, with 12 bases in the middle. Germline values: CDR1 SGDLS, CDR2 YYNGEE. The CDR3 is 15 residues long. The CDR3 region is CASSERRTGTDTQYF. Here the CDR3 DNA reads TGTGCCAGCAGCGAACGCCGGACAGGCACAGATACGCAGTATTTT. Looking up the rest from reference TRBV9 and TRBJ2-3 gives the full variable domain: DSGVTQTPKHLITATGQRVTLRCSPRSGDLSVYWYQQSLDQGLQFLIQYYNGEERAKGNILERFSAQQFPDLHSELNLSSLELGDSALYFCASSERRTGTDTQYFGPGTRLTVL.

This clone has more than one count but fewer than ten. This chain links TRBV7-6 with TRBJ1-1, with a weak D call TRBD1 (6 bases). This CDR3 region has 15 residues. CDR1 is SGHVS and CDR2 is FNYEAQ in the germline V gene. V lost 5 bases and J lost 5, with 18 bases in between. CDR3 loop: CASSPYREEGTEAFF. The CDR3 nucleotides are TGTGCCAGCAGCCCCTACAGGGAAGAGGGAACTGAAGCTTTCTTT. The variable domain in full, with the rest retrieved from reference TRBV7-6 and TRBJ1-1, is GAGVSQSPRYKVTKRGQDVALRCDPISGHVSLYWYRQALGQGPEFLTYFNYEAQQDKSGLPNDRFSAERPEGSISTLTIQRTEQRDSAMYRCASSPYREEGTEAFFGQGTRLTVV.

The chain carries TRBV28 and TRBJ1-4, with D unresolved. This CDR3 is 15 amino acids long. The germline gives CDR1 MDHEN, CDR2 SYDVKM. V dropped 4 bases and J dropped 0 bases, with 9 bases sitting between them. CDR3 sequence: CASSSRLATNEKLFF. CDR3 coding DNA: TGTGCCAGCAGTTCCAGACTTGCAACTAATGAAAAACTGTTTTTT.

The chain uses TRBV7-2 and TRBJ2-7; TRBD2 matches 8 bases. The CDR3 totals 13 residues. CDR1 is SGHTA, CDR2 FQGNSA, per germline. V shed 5 bases and J 4 bases; nucleotides not matched to a gene: 4. CDR3 amino acids: CASSPGLGYEQYF. The CDR3 nucleotides read TGTGCCAGCAGCCCGGGACTAGGGTACGAGCAGTACTTC.

The genes are TRBV4-3 and TRBJ2-1; TRBD2 might be the D (5 bases). With 0 bases removed from V and 2 bases from J, the gap between germline ends came to 11 bases. CDR3 length equals 16 residues. Germline-derived CDR1 and CDR2 are LGHNA and YSLEER. The CDR3 DNA reads TGCGCCAGCAGCCAAGACCACCAGCGGCCCTACAATGAGCAGTTCTTC. Its translation is CASSQDHQRPYNEQFF.

The chain employs TRBV29-1 and TRBJ2-5, with 10 nucleotides matching TRBD1. The CDR3 has 13 amino acids. Germline CDR1 and CDR2: SQVTM and ANQGSEA. Trimming cost V 7 bases and J 4 bases; bases outside gene matches: 6. CDR3 sequence reads: CSGQDRGRETQYF. DNA for the CDR3: TGCAGCGGCCAGGACAGGGGGAGAGAGACCCAGTACTTC.

CDR3 bases: TGTGCCAGCCAGGGGGCGCGCTACGAGCAGTACTTC. This encodes CASQGARYEQYF. J is TRBJ2-7 and V is TRBV28; 8 positions agree with TRBD1. Looked up from germline, CDR1 is MDHEN and CDR2 is SYDVKM. J gave up 3 bases and V 8 bases, and 3 bases lay outside the gene matches. The length of the CDR3 is 12 residues.